This T cell receptor beta chain was profiled in a study of T cell repertoires in cytomegalovirus infection. The overall study: Selected CMV epitopes included recently identified HLA-C-restricted ones as well as well-studied HLA-B-restricted ones.

V gave up 7 bases and J gave up 7 bases, with 20 bases separating them. CDR1 and CDR2 (germline): MNHGY, SAAAGT. This CDR3 spans 15 amino acids. This clonotype was seen only a few times. Its antigen is currently unknown. MiXCR, applied by TCRdb to the reads, yields one record per CDR3 protein. The repertoire consists of under 450,000 distinct CDR3 sequences, with about 32% occurring once and the leading ten covering less than 15%. The study, taken as a whole, reports: HLA-C-restricted CMV-specific TCR beta clonotypes were dominant in the ex vivo response.

This sequence joins TRBV6-8 and TRBJ1-5; D possibly corresponds to TRBD1 (5 bases). The receptor was isolated from a human donor in good health (CMV status not recorded). Some clones in this sample may be carry-over from other donors' samples. Sample: cultured PBMCs, taken from culture after CMV antigen stimulation. For the CDR3, the DNA is TGTGCCAGCATTCTCCTCGGGGCCGGGGACCAGCCCCAGCATTTT. As protein: CASILLGAGDQPQHF.